This is a list of T cell receptor beta chains from one sample in a study of T cell repertoires in ileal Crohn's disease. Clones were read by immunoSEQ multiplex PCR, and TCRdb kept only the in-frame ones, dropping some. Found here are approximately 15,000 clones, roughly 70% of them singletons; the top ten hold roughly 5%. Sequencing was performed on ileal tissue. These receptors all come from an adult with Crohn's disease. CDR3s include the opening cysteine and the closing phenylalanine or tryptophan. Fields, in order: clone size, J gene, V gene, D gene, CDR3 protein, CDR3 DNA. D genes are given only for firm matches. The listing skips clone size in some rows; elsewhere it reads once, few, many or a size class.

size: NA
J: TRBJ2-7
V: TRBV5-1
D: NA
CDR3: CASSFSISYEQYF
DNA: TGCGCCAGCAGCTTCAGTATCTCCTACGAGCAGTACTTC

size: NA
J: TRBJ1-1
V: TRBV10-3
D: NA
CDR3: CAISQNLNTEAFF
DNA: TGTGCCATCAGTCAGAATCTGAACACTGAAGCTTTCTTT

size: NA
J: TRBJ2-6
V: TRBV18
D: NA
CDR3: CASSPSYSGANVLTF
DNA: TGTGCCAGCTCACCATCGTACTCTGGGGCCAACGTCCTGACTTTC

size: NA
J: TRBJ2-7
V: TRBV25-1
D: TRBD1
CDR3: CASSGEGDSLSYEQYF
DNA: TGTGCCAGCTCCGGAGAGGGGGACAGTCTATCCTACGAGCAGTACTTC

size: NA
J: TRBJ2-7
V: TRBV5-8
D: NA
CDR3: CASTVAVTYEQYF
DNA: TGTGCCAGCACAGTTGCAGTTACCTACGAGCAGTACTTC

size: NA
J: TRBJ2-7
V: TRBV4-1
D: NA
CDR3: CASSPQAADSSYEQYF
DNA: TGTGCCAGCAGCCCGCAGGCGGCCGACAGCTCCTACGAGCAGTACTTC

size: NA
J: TRBJ2-1
V: TRBV5-4
D: TRBD2
CDR3: CASSSVAGASYNEQFF
DNA: TGTGCCAGCAGCTCAGTAGCGGGAGCGTCCTACAATGAGCAGTTCTTC

size: NA
J: TRBJ1-3
V: TRBV7-9
D: NA
CDR3: CASSLGRGASGNTIYF
DNA: TGTGCCAGCAGCTTAGGTCGGGGAGCCTCTGGAAACACCATATATTTT

size: few
J: TRBJ2-3
V: TRBV27
D: TRBD2
CDR3: CASTQAGGDTQYF
DNA: TGTGCCAGCACCCAAGCGGGGGGAGATACGCAGTATTTT

size: few
J: TRBJ2-5
V: TRBV7-7
D: TRBD1
CDR3: CASSLRGQGAETQYF
DNA: TGTGCTAGCAGCTTAAGGGGACAGGGGGCGGAGACCCAGTACTTC

size: once
J: TRBJ2-3
V: TRBV29-1
D: TRBD1
CDR3: CSVERDSPTF
DNA: TGCAGCGTTGAAAGGGACAGCCCTACGTTT

size: NA
J: TRBJ2-3
V: TRBV6-1
D: NA
CDR3: CASSASRSADTQYF
DNA: TGTGCCAGCAGTGCTAGTCGGTCCGCAGATACGCAGTATTTT

size: few
J: TRBJ2-3
V: TRBV6-4
D: NA
CDR3: CASSASSTDTQYF
DNA: TGTGCCAGCAGTGCTAGCAGCACAGATACGCAGTATTTT

size: NA
J: TRBJ1-2
V: TRBV12-5
D: NA
CDR3: CASGLLLGQNYGYTF
DNA: TGTGCTAGTGGTTTGCTCCTCGGACAGAACTATGGCTACACCTTC

size: few
J: TRBJ1-4
V: TRBV2
D: TRBD1
CDR3: CASSGGTGRNEKLFF
DNA: TGTGCCAGCAGTGGGGGGACAGGTCGCAATGAAAAACTGTTTTTT

size: few
J: TRBJ1-2
V: TRBV5-5
D: TRBD1
CDR3: CASRDRFDGYTF
DNA: TGTGCCAGCAGGGACAGGTTCGACGGCTACACCTTC

size: NA
J: TRBJ2-1
V: TRBV9
D: NA
CDR3: CASSVVGGAGQFF
DNA: TGTGCCAGCAGCGTAGTAGGAGGGGCCGGCCAGTTCTTC

size: once
J: TRBJ2-7
V: TRBV11-3
D: TRBD1
CDR3: CASSLDAQGAREQYF
DNA: TGTGCCAGCAGCTTAGATGCGCAGGGGGCGAGGGAGCAGTACTTC

size: NA
J: TRBJ1-6
V: TRBV7-6
D: NA
CDR3: CASSPRENSPLHF
DNA: TGTGCCAGCAGCCCTAGGGAGAATTCACCCCTCCACTTT

size: NA
J: TRBJ2-2
V: TRBV4-1
D: TRBD2
CDR3: CASSQDTGGLAARNTGELFF
DNA: TGCGCCAGCAGCCAAGATACAGGCGGACTAGCGGCTAGGAACACCGGGGAGCTGTTTTTT

size: NA
J: TRBJ1-1
V: TRBV10-3
D: NA
CDR3: CAISVLGNTEAFF
DNA: TGTGCCATCAGTGTCCTAGGGAACACTGAAGCTTTCTTT

size: NA
J: TRBJ2-7
V: TRBV5-4
D: NA
CDR3: CASSLTLASYEQYF
DNA: TGTGCCAGCAGCTTGACGCTAGCGAGCTACGAGCAGTACTTC

size: NA
J: TRBJ1-4
V: TRBV11-2
D: TRBD1
CDR3: CASSLGLAGQGAGEKLFF
DNA: TGTGCCAGCAGCTTGGGCTTGGCTGGACAGGGGGCTGGGGAAAAACTGTTTTTT

size: NA
J: TRBJ2-7
V: TRBV7-9
D: NA
CDR3: CASSLAEGEQYF
DNA: TGTGCCAGCAGCTTAGCGGAGGGCGAGCAGTACTTC

size: NA
J: TRBJ1-2
V: TRBV28
D: TRBD1
CDR3: CASSSAGTVYGYTF
DNA: TGTGCCAGCAGTTCAGCCGGGACAGTCTATGGCTACACCTTC

size: NA
J: TRBJ1-1
V: TRBV7-6
D: TRBD1
CDR3: CASSAPAGQIVGAFF
DNA: TGTGCCAGCAGCGCCCCGGCGGGACAGATAGTGGGAGCTTTCTTT

size: few
J: TRBJ2-7
V: TRBV5-6
D: TRBD2
CDR3: CASSLEAGEGYEQYF
DNA: TGTGCCAGCAGCTTGGAGGCGGGAGAGGGGTACGAGCAGTACTTC

size: NA
J: TRBJ1-5
V: TRBV15
D: NA
CDR3: CATSRPPRGDSNQPQHF
DNA: TGTGCCACCAGCAGACCCCCCCGGGGGGATAGCAATCAGCCCCAGCATTTT

size: NA
J: TRBJ2-2
V: TRBV11-3
D: TRBD1
CDR3: CASSAFSVGTGRTGELFF
DNA: TGTGCCAGCAGCGCCTTCAGCGTTGGGACAGGGCGCACCGGGGAGCTGTTTTTT

size: NA
J: TRBJ1-1
V: TRBV7-9
D: TRBD1
CDR3: CASSPQGAATEAFF
DNA: TGTGCCAGCAGCCCACAGGGGGCGGCCACTGAAGCTTTCTTT

size: NA
J: TRBJ2-1
V: TRBV15
D: TRBD2
CDR3: CATSSKREGYNEQFF
DNA: TGTGCCACCAGCAGCAAGCGGGAGGGCTACAATGAGCAGTTCTTC

size: NA
J: TRBJ2-1
V: TRBV5-1
D: TRBD2
CDR3: CASSPGTSGANEQFF
DNA: TGCGCCAGCAGCCCAGGGACTAGCGGGGCCAATGAGCAGTTCTTC

size: few
J: TRBJ2-2
V: TRBV15
D: NA
CDR3: CATSRDPVTANTGELFF
DNA: TGTGCCACCAGCAGAGATCCCGTGACAGCGAACACCGGGGAGCTGTTTTTT

size: NA
J: TRBJ2-5
V: TRBV15
D: TRBD2
CDR3: CATSRGLAGQETQYF
DNA: TGTGCCACCAGCAGAGGACTAGCGGGGCAAGAGACCCAGTACTTC

size: NA
J: TRBJ2-3
V: TRBV6-4
D: NA
CDR3: CASSQTSGSTDTQYF
DNA: TGTGCCAGCAGTCAAACCAGCGGGAGCACAGATACGCAGTATTTT

size: NA
J: TRBJ2-2
V: TRBV27
D: TRBD2
CDR3: CASSLFLSGVGELFF
DNA: TGTGCCAGCAGTTTATTCCTTAGCGGGGTGGGGGAGCTGTTTTTT

size: NA
J: TRBJ2-2
V: TRBV6-4
D: NA
CDR3: CASSDSGSFHTGELFF
DNA: TGTGCCAGCAGTGACTCGGGCAGTTTTCATACCGGGGAGCTGTTTTTT

size: NA
J: TRBJ1-1
V: TRBV11-3
D: NA
CDR3: CASSPENGNTEAFF
DNA: TGTGCCAGCAGCCCCGAAAACGGGAACACTGAAGCTTTCTTT

size: NA
J: TRBJ2-2
V: TRBV9
D: TRBD1
CDR3: CASSPQGRTGSNTGELFF
DNA: TGTGCCAGCAGCCCCCAAGGGCGGACAGGGTCGAACACCGGGGAGCTGTTTTTT

size: few
J: TRBJ1-3
V: TRBV30
D: NA
CDR3: CAWRGTPGRLDTIYF
DNA: TGTGCCTGGAGGGGGACACCGGGAAGGTTAGACACCATATATTTT

size: NA
J: TRBJ2-7
V: TRBV28
D: TRBD1
CDR3: CASSRQGGITDDEQYF
DNA: TGTGCCAGCAGCCGACAGGGGGGGATAACAGACGACGAGCAGTACTTC

size: NA
J: TRBJ2-7
V: TRBV11-3
D: NA
CDR3: CASSPQGADYEQYF
DNA: TGTGCCAGCAGCCCCCAAGGGGCAGACTACGAGCAGTACTTC

size: NA
J: TRBJ1-1
V: TRBV18
D: NA
CDR3: CASSLPSSTGTEAFF
DNA: TGTGCCAGCTCTCTCCCCTCTTCGACAGGCACTGAAGCTTTCTTT

size: NA
J: TRBJ2-1
V: TRBV18
D: NA
CDR3: CASSPPSGGRYNEQFF
DNA: TGTGCCAGCTCACCACCGTCCGGGGGACGATACAATGAGCAGTTCTTC

size: NA
J: TRBJ1-3
V: TRBV5-1
D: NA
CDR3: CASSLALAGTGGGNTIYF
DNA: TGCGCCAGCAGCTTGGCCTTGGCAGGGACCGGGGGTGGAAACACCATATATTTT